This TCR beta chain was sequenced during a study of cytomegalovirus exposure and HLA in healthy donors. The PCR contained 60 Vbeta and 13 Jbeta primers. Libraries were prepared by immunoSEQ multiplex PCR; TCRdb keeps only in-frame clonotypes and omits some of them. The sample gives around 200,000 clones, about 75% of which show up once; 1.5% to 2% is in the top ten. Study-wide results and limits: V- and J-gene trimming of TCR beta was linked (in a later analysis) to a missense DCLRE1C variant.

As to this clone: Its specificity is not known.

The CDR3 loop spans 18 amino acids. Germline V gene sequence: CDR1 LGHNA, CDR2 YNFKEQ. V was cut by 4 bases and J by 0 bases, with 16 bases left in between. The sequencing input was PBMCs. J is TRBJ1-6 and V is TRBV4-2; D not resolved. This TCR derives from a male donor in good health and CMV-seronegative. The CDR3 here is CASSPDGQLSSYNSPLHF. Written as DNA, the CDR3 is TGTGCCAGCAGCCCCGATGGGCAGCTAAGCTCCTATAATTCACCCCTCCACTTT.